These 24 T cell receptor beta chains were sequenced from one sample in a study of T cells in Graves' hyperthyroidism and ophthalmopathy. Amplified TCR beta CDR3 regions came from RNA transcripts. TCR CDR3 underwent first-round RT-PCR with the HTBI primer set. TCRdb reprocessed the multiplex PCR reads with MiXCR, giving one entry per CDR3 protein. Of a few hundred thousand distinct CDR3 sequences listed, 12% to 15% were seen once; the top ten hold approximately 13%. The sample consisted of blood. The receptors here all came from a middle-aged woman with Graves' hyperthyroidism.

This clonotype was detected a few times. The chain recombines TRBV20-1 with TRBJ1-5; D not resolved. The length of the CDR3 is 14 residues. The V and J ends lost 3 bases and 0 bases respectively, with 9 bases between them. Per germline, CDR1 DFQATT and CDR2 SNEGSKA (reference sequence). CDR3 DNA: TGCAGTGCTAGTACCGGGAATAGCAATCAGCCCCAGCATTTT. Translation: CSASTGNSNQPQHF.

The table lists this clonotype with many counts. The chain links TRBV6-1 to TRBJ2-5; 7 nucleotides match TRBD1. The CDR3 consists of 15 residues. Trimming removed 8 bases from V and 5 bases from J; junction bases left unmatched: 14. Germline CDR1 reads MNHNS; CDR2 reads SASEGT. DNA of the CDR3: TGTGCCAGCTCAACAGGGGCAGGTTCGGTGGAGACCCAGTACTTC. Translating it yields CASSTGAGSVETQYF.

The chain carries TRBV25-1 and TRBJ1-1; no clear D gene. CDR1 and CDR2 (germline): MGHDK, SYGVNS. The germline V and J ends were trimmed by 1 base and 3 bases, with 21 bases remaining between them. The CDR3 is 18 amino acids. CDR3 coding DNA: TGTGCCAGCAGTGAATCCTTCTCGGGTGTAGCAAGATACACTGAAGCTTTCTTT. Amino acid sequence: CASSESFSGVARYTEAFF.

This clonotype was seen many times. This chain uses TRBV5-1 with TRBJ2-3, with TRBD1 identical over 7 bases. Trimming removed 3 bases from V and 0 bases from J; junction bases left unmatched: 7. Germline CDR1 reads SGHRS; CDR2 reads YFSETQ. CDR3 length equals 16 residues. The CDR3 spells CASSWTGLSSTDTQYF. The CDR3 coding sequence is TGCGCCAGCAGCTGGACAGGCCTTTCTAGCACAGATACGCAGTATTTT.

On this clonotype itself: A much larger clone differs from this one at a single base, so this may be a read error. The chain has TRBV27 and TRBJ2-1; possibly TRBD2 for D (6 bases). V was trimmed by 1 base and J by 3 bases, leaving 10 bases between them. The CDR3 has 15 amino acids. CDR1 MNHEY and CDR2 SMNVEV come from the germline V gene (reference sequence). The CDR3 sequence is CASSLFGRYYNEQFF. The CDR3 DNA reads as TGTGCCAGCAGTTTATTCGGGAGATACTACAATGAGCAGTTCTTC.

This clonotype was detected a few times. A read error may account for a junction end that differs from germline. This rearrangement joins TRBV6-4 to TRBJ2-6; D gene uncertain. Germline loops: CDR1 MRHNA, CDR2 SNTAGT. The CDR3 sequence is 15 residues long. The CDR3 spells CATSGSGSGANVLTF. CDR3 sequence (DNA): TGTGCCACCAGTGGGTCGGGCTCTGGGGCCAACGTCCTGACTTTC.

This chain uses TRBV9 with TRBJ2-1; 7 nucleotides line up with TRBD1. Per the germline V gene, CDR1 is SGDLS and CDR2 is YYNGEE. This CDR3 has 15 residues. V shed 2 bases and J 7 bases; nucleotides not matched to a gene: 9. The DNA for the CDR3 is TGTGCCAGCAGCGTTGGGGGACAGTCGGCGAATGAGCAGTTCTTC. Its protein is CASSVGGQSANEQFF.

This clonotype was recorded at least ten times. V usage is TRBV7-9 and J usage is TRBJ2-1, with a weak D call TRBD2 (6 bases). From germline, CDR1 is SEHNR and CDR2 FQNEAQ (reference sequence). The CDR3 covers 14 residues. Trimming removed 4 bases at V and 4 bases at J, with 11 bases between. The CDR3 loop is CASSSGTSYNEQFF. Here the CDR3 DNA reads TGTGCCAGCAGCTCCGGGACTTCTTACAATGAGCAGTTCTTC. The full variable domain, in which reference TRBV7-9 and TRBJ2-1 provide the parts outside the CDR3, is DTGVSQNPRHKITKRGQNVTFRCDPISEHNRLYWYRQTLGQGPEFLTYFQNEAQLEKSRLLSDRFSAERPKGSFSTLEIQRTEQGDSAMYLCASSSGTSYNEQFFGPGTRLTVL.

Many counts were recorded for this clonotype. J is TRBJ1-5 and V is TRBV12-3 or TRBV12-4; possible D gene TRBD1, 5 bases. Trimming took off 5 bases at V and 7 bases at J, with 15 bases between the two ends. This CDR3 has 14 residues. This CDR3 reads CASSPDAGNQPQHF. The CDR3 DNA sequence: TGTGCCAGCAGTCCCGACGCAGGGAACCAGCCCCAGCATTTT.

This sequence joins TRBV9 and TRBJ1-1; D is possibly TRBD1 (5 bases). With 0 bases removed from V and 3 bases from J, the gap between germline ends came to 12 bases. Germline V gene lookup returns CDR1 SGDLS and CDR2 YYNGEE. The CDR3 has 15 residues. CDR3 sequence: CASSVDQGPDTEAFF. The CDR3 DNA follows: TGTGCCAGCAGCGTAGATCAGGGTCCTGACACTGAAGCTTTCTTT.

This clonotype was found many times. CDR3 nucleotides: TGTGCCAGCAGCCAGAGACAGGGCACTGAAGCTTTCTTT. Protein: CASSQRQGTEAFF. This rearrangement joins TRBV3-1 to TRBJ1-1; 7 bases are a match to TRBD1. The CDR3 has 13 amino acids. CDR1 LGHDT and CDR2 YNNKEL come from the germline V gene (reference sequence). V shed 3 bases and J 4 bases; nucleotides not matched to a gene: 2.

This clonotype was recorded at least ten times. The V and J genes are TRBV28 and TRBJ1-5; D gene uncertain. The CDR3 spans 13 residues. V was trimmed by 7 bases and J by 4 bases, leaving 11 bases between them. Germline-derived CDR1 and CDR2 are MDHEN and SYDVKM. Written as DNA, the CDR3 is TGTGCCAGCACTCCTCACGGGAATCAGCCCCAGCATTTT. Its protein is CASTPHGNQPQHF.

The CDR3 nucleotides are TGTGCCAGCAGTTCCCCGACAGGGCGGCTCTATGGCTACACCTTC. Amino acids: CASSSPTGRLYGYTF. V and J are TRBV12-3 or TRBV12-4 and TRBJ1-2, with TRBD1 matching over 7 bases. V lost 4 bases, J lost 4 bases, and 9 bases stayed unmatched. The CDR3 is 15 residues long.

The chain has TRBV7-6 and TRBJ2-5; the D gene is possibly TRBD1 (6 bases). The CDR3 covers 15 residues. With 5 bases removed from V and 2 bases from J, the gap between germline ends came to 15 bases. CDR1 SGHVS and CDR2 FNYEAQ come from the germline V gene. The CDR3 coding sequence is TGTGCCAGCAGCATCCCCCGACAGGAACAAGAGACCCAGTACTTC. Protein: CASSIPRQEQETQYF.

There are many counts of this clonotype. A read error is possible here, since a much larger clone lies one base away. The rearrangement links TRBV20-1 to TRBJ2-3, with 9 positions matching TRBD1. Germline V CDR1 and CDR2: DFQATT, SNEGSKA (reference sequence). The CDR3 covers 15 residues. The CDR3 sequence is CSARDGQGLTDMQYF. In DNA form, the CDR3 reads TGCAGTGCTAGGGACGGACAGGGGCTCACAGATATGCAGTATTTT.

This chain joins TRBV12-3 or TRBV12-4 and TRBJ2-7, with 9 bases aligning to TRBD2. Trimming removed 5 bases from V and 5 bases from J; junction bases left unmatched: 10. The CDR3 length is 15 residues. The CDR3 loop reads CASSTIAGVINEQYF. Written as DNA, the CDR3 is TGTGCCAGCAGTACTATAGCGGGAGTTATTAACGAGCAGTACTTC.

This clonotype was detected only a few times. V and J are TRBV20-1 and TRBJ2-5; D gene unclear. The CDR3 has 12 residues. V lost 7 bases and J lost 2, with 11 bases in between. Germline CDR1 and CDR2: DFQATT and SNEGSKA (reference sequence). CDR3 region: CSVQGNQETQYF. CDR3 nucleotides: TGCAGTGTTCAAGGGAATCAAGAGACCCAGTACTTC.

In the case of this clonotype: This clone may be a read error of a much larger clone one base away. The J gene is TRBJ2-1, the V gene TRBV7-2; D ambiguous. This CDR3 comprises 15 residues. V was cut by 7 bases and J by 6 bases, with 19 bases left in between. CDR1 is SGHTA, CDR2 FQGNSA, per germline. The CDR3 DNA follows: TGTGCCAGCATCTCCCGTTTAAGGTCCATCAATGAGCAGTTCTTC. It codes for CASISRLRSINEQFF.

This clonotype was picked up a small number of times. This sequence joins TRBV7-9 and TRBJ1-3; TRBD1 agrees at 8 bases. Germline V CDR1 and CDR2: SEHNR, FQNEAQ (reference sequence). V was pared by 2 bases and J by 0 bases, with 18 bases of the junction left unmatched. The CDR3 length is 21 residues. CDR3 DNA: TGTGCCAGCAGCTTAATGGCTCCCCTAGACAGGGGACCTAGCTCTGGAAACACCATATATTTT. It is translated as CASSLMAPLDRGPSSGNTIYF. Full variable domain (outside the CDR3, taken from reference TRBV7-9 and TRBJ1-3): DTGVSQNPRHKITKRGQNVTFRCDPISEHNRLYWYRQTLGQGPEFLTYFQNEAQLEKSRLLSDRFSAERPKGSFSTLEIQRTEQGDSAMYLCASSLMAPLDRGPSSGNTIYFGEGSWLTVV.

This clonotype was detected ten times or more. The chain couples TRBV28 to TRBJ2-3, with a tentative D call TRBD1 (6 bases). The CDR3 runs 17 residues. Trimming removed 2 bases at V and 1 base at J, with 16 bases between. Germline V gene data show CDR1 as MDHEN and CDR2 as SYDVKM. CDR3 amino acids: CASSLGVTGDRTDTQYF. As DNA, the CDR3 is TGTGCCAGCAGTTTAGGCGTGACAGGTGACCGCACAGATACGCAGTATTTT.

This clonotype was seen ten or more times. This rearrangement joins TRBV5-6 to TRBJ1-5, with D unclear. Germline loops: CDR1 SGHDT, CDR2 YYEEEE. The germline V and J ends were trimmed by 0 bases and 2 bases, with 6 bases remaining between them. The CDR3 is 14 amino acids. CDR3 loop: CASSLGLGNQPQHF. In DNA, the CDR3 is TGTGCCAGCAGCTTGGGACTTGGCAATCAGCCCCAGCATTTT.

The chain joins TRBV20-1 to TRBJ2-2; tentative D call: TRBD2 (7 bases). The CDR3 covers 16 residues. Per the germline V gene, CDR1 is DFQATT and CDR2 is SNEGSKA (reference sequence). V gave up 3 bases and J gave up 3 bases, with 17 bases separating them. DNA for the CDR3: TGCAGTGCTAGCCCTCGATCGGGGGGCCACACCGGGGAGCTGTTTTTT. Its protein is CSASPRSGGHTGELFF.

This clonotype was picked up many times. The CDR3 loop is CASSVYGSDNQPQHF. As DNA, the CDR3 is TGTGCCAGCAGTGTGTACGGGTCCGACAATCAGCCCCAGCATTTT. The chain couples TRBV6-1 to TRBJ1-5; no reliable D call. Trimming pared 4 bases from V and 3 bases from J, leaving 13 bases between. CDR3 size: 15 residues. CDR1 and CDR2 (germline): MNHNS, SASEGT.

In its sample, this clonotype was seen many times. The gene calls are TRBV12-3 or TRBV12-4 and TRBJ2-2, with no clear D. Trimming took off 4 bases at V and 3 bases at J, with 9 bases between the two ends. The CDR3 is 14 amino acids. The CDR3 region is CASSSPRDTGELFF. CDR3 nucleotide sequence: TGTGCCAGCAGTTCCCCTCGGGACACCGGGGAGCTGTTTTTT.